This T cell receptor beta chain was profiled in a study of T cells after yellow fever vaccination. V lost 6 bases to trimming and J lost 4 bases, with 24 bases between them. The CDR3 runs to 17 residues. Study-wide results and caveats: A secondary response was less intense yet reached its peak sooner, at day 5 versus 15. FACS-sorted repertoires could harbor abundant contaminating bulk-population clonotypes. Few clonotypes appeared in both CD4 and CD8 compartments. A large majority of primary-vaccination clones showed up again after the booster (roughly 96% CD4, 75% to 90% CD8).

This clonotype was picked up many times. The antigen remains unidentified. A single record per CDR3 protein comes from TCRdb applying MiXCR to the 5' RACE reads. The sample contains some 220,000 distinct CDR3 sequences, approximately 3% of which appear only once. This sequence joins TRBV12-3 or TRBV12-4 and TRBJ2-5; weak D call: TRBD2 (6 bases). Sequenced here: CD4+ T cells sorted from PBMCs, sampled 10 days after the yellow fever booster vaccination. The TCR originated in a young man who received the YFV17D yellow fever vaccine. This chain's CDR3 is CASSPPPSFAGGETQYF. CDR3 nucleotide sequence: TGTGCCAGCAGCCCACCCCCCTCTTTCGCCGGGGGAGAGACCCAGTACTTC.